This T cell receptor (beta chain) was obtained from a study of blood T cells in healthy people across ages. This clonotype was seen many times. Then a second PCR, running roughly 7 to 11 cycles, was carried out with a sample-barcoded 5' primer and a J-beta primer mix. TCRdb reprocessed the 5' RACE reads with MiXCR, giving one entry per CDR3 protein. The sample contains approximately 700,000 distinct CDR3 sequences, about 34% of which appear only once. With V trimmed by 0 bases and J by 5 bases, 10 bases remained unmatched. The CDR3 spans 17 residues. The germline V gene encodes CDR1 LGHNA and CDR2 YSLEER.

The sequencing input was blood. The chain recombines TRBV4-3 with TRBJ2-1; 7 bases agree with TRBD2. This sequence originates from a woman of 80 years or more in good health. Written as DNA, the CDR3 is TGCGCCAGCAGCCAAGAGTCGAGCGGGGCTCAAAACAATGAGCAGTTCTTC. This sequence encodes CASSQESSGAQNNEQFF.